One sample yielded the 11 T cell receptor beta chains listed below, sequenced in a study of OX40 agonist ivuxolimab in advanced cancers. Sequencing used immunoSEQ multiplex PCR; TCRdb keeps in-frame clones, though not all of them. The sample gives approximately 77,000 clones, 90% of which show up once; more than 1.5% is in the top ten. The sequencing used CD4+ or CD8+ T cells sorted from blood, collected in a trial of the OX40 agonist ivuxolimab. The receptors come from an adult with an advanced solid tumor such as melanoma, head and neck, liver or kidney cancer.

The chain carries TRBV7-9 and TRBJ2-1; D is possibly TRBD1 (6 bases). Germline V gene lookup returns CDR1 SEHNR and CDR2 FQNEAQ (reference sequence). The CDR3 runs to 15 residues. Trimming took 2 bases from V and 2 from J, leaving 10 bases between them. DNA of the CDR3: TGTGCCAGCAGCTTAATTGGGGGCACCTACAATGAGCAGTTCTTC. This codes for CASSLIGGTYNEQFF.

The chain is built from TRBV6-1 and TRBJ1-1; TRBD1 is a possible D gene (6 bases). V lost 5 bases and J lost 1, with 11 bases in between. CDR1 and CDR2 (germline): MNHNS, SASEGT. There are 14 residues in the CDR3. Here the CDR3 DNA reads TGTGCCAGCAGTATTCAGGGGCAGAACACTGAAGCTTTCTTT. Translating it yields CASSIQGQNTEAFF.

The chain joins TRBV11-2 to TRBJ2-2, with a possible D match to TRBD1 (5 bases). CDR3 size: 18 residues. The germline V and J ends were trimmed by 5 bases and 1 base, with 20 bases remaining between them. The germline V gene encodes CDR1 SGHAT and CDR2 FQNNGV. This chain's CDR3 is CASSPPRIGRENTGELFF. CDR3 coding DNA: TGTGCCAGCAGCCCACCGAGGATTGGCAGGGAGAACACCGGGGAGCTGTTTTTT. The full variable domain, with the rest looked up from reference TRBV11-2 and TRBJ2-2, is EAGVAQSPRYKIIEKRQSVAFWCNPISGHATLYWYQQILGQGPKLLIQFQNNGVVDDSQLPKDRFSAERLKGVDSTLKIQPAKLEDSAVYLCASSPPRIGRENTGELFFGEGSRLTVL.

The chain is built from TRBV5-4 and TRBJ2-2; D is perhaps TRBD1 (8 bases). V shed 7 bases and J shed 3 bases, with 19 bases lying between them. The germline V gene encodes CDR1 SGHNT and CDR2 YYREEE (reference sequence). The CDR3 length is 16 residues. This CDR3 reads CASFQGASGYTGELFF. The CDR3 region has the DNA TGTGCCAGCTTTCAGGGGGCTAGCGGATACACCGGGGAGCTGTTTTTT.

The rearrangement links TRBV6-5 to TRBJ2-2, with no clear D. This CDR3 is 14 amino acids long. CDR1 and CDR2 (germline): MNHEY, SVGAGI. Trimming removed 3 bases at V and 4 bases at J, with 9 bases between. Here the CDR3 DNA reads TGTGCCAGCAGTTATAGTGCAGTCACCGGGGAGCTGTTTTTT. It encodes CASSYSAVTGELFF.

This sequence joins TRBV10-1 and TRBJ2-1; 11 bases are shared with TRBD2. V shed 0 bases, J shed 6 bases, and the junction held 7 bases outside the gene matches. The germline gives CDR1 WNHNN, CDR2 SYGVQD (reference sequence). The CDR3 consists of 17 residues. In nucleotides, the CDR3 is TGCGCCAGCAGTGAGTCGAGACGGACTAGCGGGCTCAATGAGCAGTTCTTC. Translation gives CASSESRRTSGLNEQFF.

In this sample, this clone turned up once. The V gene is TRBV6-6, the J gene TRBJ1-3, with unresolved D. The germline V gene encodes CDR1 MNHNY and CDR2 SVGAGI (reference sequence). The CDR3 is made up of 12 amino acids. V shed 6 bases and J shed 2 bases, with 5 bases lying between them. The CDR3 here is CASSQAGNTIYF. DNA of the CDR3: TGTGCCAGCAGCCAAGCTGGAAACACCATATATTTT.

V is TRBV19 and J is TRBJ2-4, with D possibly TRBD1 on 6 matching bases. The CDR3 has 15 residues. Germline V CDR1 and CDR2: LNHDA, SQIVND (reference sequence). The germline V and J ends were trimmed by 6 bases and 0 bases, with 12 bases remaining between them. The CDR3 loop reads CASSPQGLAKNIQYF. CDR3 DNA sequence: TGTGCCAGTAGCCCACAGGGTCTAGCCAAAAACATTCAGTACTTC.

The chain joins TRBV30 to TRBJ1-5, with TRBD1 matching 8 bases. This CDR3 region has 16 residues. Germline V gene sequence: CDR1 GTSNPN, CDR2 SVGIG (reference sequence). With 3 bases clipped from V and 7 bases from J, the junction kept 14 bases outside the gene matches. For the CDR3, the DNA is TGTGCCTGGAGCCGACAGGGGAGAGGGGAGGGACAGCCCCAGCATTTT. Its protein is CAWSRQGRGEGQPQHF.

This sequence joins TRBV9 and TRBJ1-2; the D is unclear. Germline V CDR1 and CDR2: SGDLS, YYNGEE. The CDR3 has 13 amino acids. V lost 0 bases and J 5 bases, leaving 8 bases between the germline ends. CDR3 nucleotides: TGTGCCAGCAGCGTAGATATGGATTATGGCTACACCTTC. Translation: CASSVDMDYGYTF.

The rearrangement links TRBV7-9 to TRBJ1-1; D unclear. This CDR3 contains 14 residues. Trimming left V 2 bases short and J 0 bases short, with 7 bases between. Per the germline V gene, CDR1 is SEHNR and CDR2 is FQNEAQ (reference sequence). The CDR3 spells CASSLLGLNTEAFF. CDR3 sequence (DNA): TGTGCCAGCAGCTTACTAGGGCTGAACACTGAAGCTTTCTTT.